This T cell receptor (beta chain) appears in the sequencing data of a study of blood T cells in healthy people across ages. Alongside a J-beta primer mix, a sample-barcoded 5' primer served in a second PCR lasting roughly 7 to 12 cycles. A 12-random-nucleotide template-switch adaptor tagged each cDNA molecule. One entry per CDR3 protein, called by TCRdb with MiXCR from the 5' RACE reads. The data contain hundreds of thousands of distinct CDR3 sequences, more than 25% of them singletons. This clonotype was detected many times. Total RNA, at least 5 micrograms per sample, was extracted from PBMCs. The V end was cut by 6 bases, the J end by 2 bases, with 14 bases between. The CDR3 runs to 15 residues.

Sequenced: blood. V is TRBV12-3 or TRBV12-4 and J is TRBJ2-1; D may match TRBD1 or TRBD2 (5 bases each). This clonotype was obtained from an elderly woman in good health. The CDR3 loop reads CASSMGRPTYNEQFF. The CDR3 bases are TGTGCCAGCAGCATGGGACGGCCCACCTACAATGAGCAGTTCTTC.